A selection of T cell receptor beta chains follows, all from one sample in a study of blood T cell repertoires in COVID-19. Sequencing used immunoSEQ multiplex PCR; TCRdb keeps in-frame clones, though not all of them. The sample has roughly 310,000 clones, 88% seen once. Sequenced sample: peripheral blood. The receptors originated from a woman in her fifties or sixties with active or convalescent COVID-19. Each CDR3 is given with its conserved first and last residue. D genes are given only for firm matches. Rows give clone size only sometimes, using once, few, many, or a class for an expanded clone.

clone_size: NA; v_call: TRBV5-5; j_call: TRBJ1-1; d_call: TRBD1; cdr3_nt: TGTGCCAGCAGCATTTTCAGGGGGTTGGGGGACACTGAAGCTTTCTTT; cdr3_aa: CASSIFRGLGDTEAFF
clone_size: once; v_call: TRBV5-1; j_call: TRBJ2-3; d_call: NA; cdr3_nt: TGCGCCAGCAGCTTGGAAGGGAGAATCTCCACAGATACGCAGTATTTT; cdr3_aa: CASSLEGRISTDTQYF
clone_size: NA; v_call: TRBV9; j_call: TRBJ2-3; d_call: NA; cdr3_nt: TGTGCCAGCAGCGTAGCGACAGCTAAAGATACGCAGTATTTT; cdr3_aa: CASSVATAKDTQYF
clone_size: NA; v_call: TRBV5-4; j_call: TRBJ2-3; d_call: NA; cdr3_nt: TGTGCCAGCAGCTCCGGGTTGTCTTCTAGCACAGATACGCAGTATTTT; cdr3_aa: CASSSGLSSSTDTQYF
clone_size: NA; v_call: TRBV5-4; j_call: TRBJ1-4; d_call: NA; cdr3_nt: TGTGCCAGCAGCTTTAAGAAGGGGGAAAAACTGTTTTTT; cdr3_aa: CASSFKKGEKLFF
clone_size: NA; v_call: TRBV2; j_call: TRBJ1-2; d_call: NA; cdr3_nt: TGTGCCAGCAGTGAAGAAGCACAGTCAAGAAGCTACACCTTC; cdr3_aa: CASSEEAQSRSYTF
clone_size: NA; v_call: TRBV6-4; j_call: TRBJ1-2; d_call: NA; cdr3_nt: TGTGCCAGCAGTGAAGTTATGGGGGCACCCTATGGCTACACCTTC; cdr3_aa: CASSEVMGAPYGYTF
clone_size: once; v_call: TRBV12-3/TRBV12-4; j_call: TRBJ1-5; d_call: NA; cdr3_nt: TGTGCCAGCACCGAACAGGGTCATCAGCCCCAGCATTTT; cdr3_aa: CASTEQGHQPQHF
clone_size: NA; v_call: TRBV13; j_call: TRBJ2-7; d_call: NA; cdr3_nt: TGTGCCAGCAGCTCAGCGGGGGACAGGGCAGGGTACGAGCAGTACTTC; cdr3_aa: CASSSAGDRAGYEQYF
clone_size: NA; v_call: TRBV10-3; j_call: TRBJ1-5; d_call: TRBD1; cdr3_nt: TGTGCCATCAGTAAGGAGGGGACAGTTAATCAGCCCCAGCATTTT; cdr3_aa: CAISKEGTVNQPQHF
clone_size: NA; v_call: TRBV6-1; j_call: TRBJ2-5; d_call: TRBD2; cdr3_nt: TGTGCCAGCAGTGTTACTAGCGGGGGGGCCCTTGAGACCCAGTACTTC; cdr3_aa: CASSVTSGGALETQYF
clone_size: NA; v_call: TRBV6-5; j_call: TRBJ2-5; d_call: TRBD1; cdr3_nt: TGTGCCAGCAGTTACAGGGCAGGGGGTGGGGAGACCCAGTACTTC; cdr3_aa: CASSYRAGGGETQYF
clone_size: NA; v_call: TRBV11-3; j_call: TRBJ2-2; d_call: TRBD1; cdr3_nt: TGTGCCAGCAGCTCAGGACAGGGGGAAGCCTTGAACACCGGGGAGCTGTTTTTT; cdr3_aa: CASSSGQGEALNTGELFF
clone_size: NA; v_call: TRBV7-3; j_call: TRBJ2-3; d_call: TRBD1; cdr3_nt: TGTGCCAGCAGCCCAGGGGGAGATACGCAGTATTTT; cdr3_aa: CASSPGGDTQYF